The 20 T cell receptor beta chains below all came from one sample that was sequenced in a study of blood T cell repertoires in COVID-19. Assay: immunoSEQ multiplex PCR; the TCRdb copy retains only in-frame clones and omits some. The sample lists 150,000 to 200,000 clones, about 87% occurring once. The sample was peripheral blood. The receptors come from a woman younger than 35 who had recovered from COVID-19.

This rearrangement joins TRBV19 to TRBJ1-4; D remains unclear. In germline, CDR1 is LNHDA, CDR2 SQIVND (reference sequence). V lost 4 bases, J lost 5 bases, and 8 bases lay in between. CDR3 length equals 13 residues. CDR3 sequence reads: CASSRALNEKLFF. Written as DNA, the CDR3 is TGTGCCAGTAGTAGGGCGCTCAATGAAAAACTGTTTTTT.

This clone was counted a few times. The chain carries TRBV4-1 and TRBJ1-1, with D uncertain. There are 15 residues in the CDR3. V gave up 1 base and J gave up 1 base, with 10 bases separating them. The germline V gene has CDR1 MGHRA and CDR2 YSYEKL. The CDR3 nucleotides read TGCGCCAGCAGCCAAGTGGTAGATTCGAACACTGAAGCTTTCTTT. It codes for CASSQVVDSNTEAFF.

V usage is TRBV7-9 and J usage is TRBJ1-5, with 7 bases aligning to TRBD1. Per the germline V gene, CDR1 is SEHNR and CDR2 is FQNEAQ (reference sequence). This CDR3 region has 12 residues. J lost 6 bases, V lost 6 bases, and 2 bases had no gene match. CDR3 bases: TGTGCCAGCAGTAGACAGGGTCAGCCCCAGCATTTT. Its protein product is CASSRQGQPQHF.

In this sample, this clone turned up once. The genes are TRBV4-1 and TRBJ2-7, with 10 bases lining up with TRBD1. The V and J ends lost 0 bases and 3 bases, in that order; junction bases with no gene match: 2. Germline CDR1 and CDR2: MGHRA and YSYEKL. This CDR3 comprises 15 residues. The CDR3: CASSQEGTGDYEQYF. The CDR3 nucleotides read TGCGCCAGCAGCCAAGAGGGGACAGGGGACTACGAGCAGTACTTC.

The chain employs TRBV4-3 and TRBJ2-2; TRBD2 matches at 14 bases. Germline lookup yields CDR1 LGHNA and CDR2 YSLEER. The CDR3 has 16 residues. J gave up 3 bases and V 4 bases, and 1 base lay outside the gene matches. Here the CDR3 reads CASSPGLAGDTGELFF. CDR3 bases: TGCGCCAGCAGCCCGGGACTAGCGGGAGACACCGGGGAGCTGTTTTTT.

The chain recombines TRBV7-2 with TRBJ2-1; TRBD2 matches 12 bases. With V trimmed by 0 bases and J by 10 bases, 1 base remained unmatched. The CDR3 covers 14 residues. Germline V gives CDR1 SGHTA, CDR2 FQGNSA. Here the CDR3 reads CASSLAGLAGEQFF. The CDR3 nucleotides read TGTGCCAGCAGCTTAGCCGGACTAGCGGGGGAGCAGTTCTTC.

The chain recombines TRBV5-6 with TRBJ2-2; TRBD2 might be the D (5 bases). Germline V lookup: CDR1 SGHDT, CDR2 YYEEEE. The CDR3 is made up of 14 amino acids. V was cut by 7 bases and J by 5 bases, with 15 bases left in between. CDR3 sequence reads: CASGRARGTGELFF. CDR3 bases: TGTGCCAGCGGACGAGCCCGGGGAACCGGGGAGCTGTTTTTT.

The chain uses TRBV7-3 and TRBJ1-2; D gene uncertain. V was shortened by 3 bases and J by 2 bases, with 7 bases between the two germline ends. The CDR3 totals 13 residues. CDR1 is SGHTA, CDR2 FQGTGA, per germline. In DNA, the CDR3 is TGTGCCAGCAGCTTTGACGGGAACTATGGCTACACCTTC. Protein: CASSFDGNYGYTF.

This clone was picked up one time. The chain joins TRBV20-1 to TRBJ2-7; 8 nucleotides match TRBD2. The CDR3 is 13 residues long. CDR1 and CDR2 from the germline V gene are DFQATT and SNEGSKA (reference sequence). Germline trimming cut 3 bases from V and 2 bases from J; bases unmatched to any gene: 3. CDR3 residues: CSASSGETYEQYF. As DNA, the CDR3 is TGCAGTGCTAGTAGCGGGGAAACCTACGAGCAGTACTTC.

The chain recombines TRBV6-2 or TRBV6-3 with TRBJ1-5; TRBD1 is a possible D gene (6 bases). The germline gives CDR1 MNHEY, CDR2 SVGEGT. V lost 0 bases to trimming and J lost 4 bases, with 19 bases between them. CDR3 length: 18 amino acids. This CDR3 is CASSYSRRGGGRNQPQHF. CDR3 bases: TGTGCCAGCAGTTACTCGAGGCGGGGAGGGGGAAGGAATCAGCCCCAGCATTTT.

The rearrangement links TRBV10-3 to TRBJ2-1; 9 positions agree with TRBD1. Per germline, CDR1 ENHRY and CDR2 SYGVKD. CDR3 length: 16 amino acids. V shed 4 bases, J shed 3 bases, and the junction held 7 bases outside the gene matches. CDR3 protein: CAISVRDRVDYNEQFF. CDR3 DNA: TGTGCCATCAGTGTTCGGGACAGGGTCGACTACAATGAGCAGTTCTTC.

The rearrangement links TRBV6-2 or TRBV6-3 to TRBJ1-2, with 8 bases identical to TRBD1. This CDR3 region has 14 residues. V trimming: 6 bases; J trimming: 2 bases; junction bases outside the gene matches: 5. Germline V CDR1 and CDR2: MNHEY, SVGEGT. CDR3 residues: CASSLGQANYGYTF. The CDR3 DNA reads as TGTGCCAGCAGCCTGGGACAGGCGAACTATGGCTACACCTTC.

The V call is TRBV5-4, the J call TRBJ2-3; 7 bases are a match to TRBD2. The CDR3 is made up of 16 amino acids. Unmatched junction bases numbered 6, after V lost 0 bases and J lost 2 bases. From germline, CDR1 is SGHNT and CDR2 YYREEE (reference sequence). The CDR3 sequence: CASSLAVLAVTDTQYF. The DNA for the CDR3 is TGTGCCAGCAGCTTGGCGGTTCTAGCGGTCACAGATACGCAGTATTTT.

This clone was counted only a few times. J is TRBJ2-2 and V is TRBV5-1; no reliable D call. This CDR3 has 14 amino acids. V lost 0 bases and J lost 1, with 4 bases in between. Germline V gene sequence: CDR1 SGHRS, CDR2 YFSETQ. The CDR3 DNA is TGCGCCAGCAGCTTGGCGGTGAACACCGGGGAGCTGTTTTTT. This sequence encodes CASSLAVNTGELFF.

The genes are TRBV7-2 and TRBJ2-7; 10 nucleotides align to TRBD2. The CDR3 has 15 amino acids. Trimming took 5 bases from V and 4 from J; bases not matched to a gene: 8. CDR1 and CDR2 from the germline V gene are SGHTA and FQGNSA. The CDR3 bases are TGTGCCAGCAGCATCCTAGCGGGAGACAGGTACGAGCAGTACGTC. It is translated as CASSILAGDRYEQYV.

In its sample, this clone was seen once. The rearrangement uses TRBV27 and TRBJ2-2; D is perhaps TRBD2 (5 bases). V lost 7 bases and J 3 bases, leaving 12 bases between the germline ends. The CDR3 sequence is 14 residues long. Looked up from germline, CDR1 is MNHEY and CDR2 is SMNVEV (reference sequence). The CDR3 region is CASKEAWDTGELFF. The CDR3 nucleotides read TGTGCCAGCAAGGAGGCGTGGGACACCGGGGAGCTGTTTTTT.

The rearrangement uses TRBV25-1 and TRBJ1-3, with 7 bases matching TRBD1. Germline trimming cut 5 bases from V and 5 bases from J; bases unmatched to any gene: 9. The length of the CDR3 is 15 residues. The germline V gene encodes CDR1 MGHDK and CDR2 SYGVNS. DNA for the CDR3: TGTGCCAGCAGTCCGGGACAGAGCATTCGAAACACCATATATTTT. It codes for CASSPGQSIRNTIYF.

J is TRBJ2-2 and V is TRBV6-5, with TRBD2 as a possible D gene (5 bases). The germline V gene encodes CDR1 MNHEY and CDR2 SVGAGI. V lost 6 bases and J 6 bases, leaving 17 bases between the germline ends. The CDR3 covers 15 residues. The DNA for the CDR3 is TGTGCCAGCAGCTCCGGGATTTGGAGCGCCGGGGAGCTGTTTTTT. Translating gives CASSSGIWSAGELFF.

This sequence joins TRBV4-3 and TRBJ2-3; TRBD2 agrees at 7 bases. The germline CDR1 and CDR2 sequences are LGHNA and YSLEER. Germline trimming cut 1 base from V and 5 bases from J; bases unmatched to any gene: 9. CDR3 length: 16 residues. CDR3 DNA sequence: TGCGCCAGCAGCCAAGCGGGGGGAGCGAGGAAAGATACGCAGTATTTT. It is translated as CASSQAGGARKDTQYF.

The chain uses TRBV27 and TRBJ2-7, with D tentatively TRBD2 (5 bases). Deletions cut 0 bases from V and 3 bases from J, with 12 bases between. The germline V gene has CDR1 MNHEY and CDR2 SMNVEV (reference sequence). The CDR3 has 15 amino acids. CDR3: CASSLSGWEYYEQYF. CDR3 DNA sequence: TGTGCCAGCAGTTTATCCGGGTGGGAGTACTACGAGCAGTACTTC.